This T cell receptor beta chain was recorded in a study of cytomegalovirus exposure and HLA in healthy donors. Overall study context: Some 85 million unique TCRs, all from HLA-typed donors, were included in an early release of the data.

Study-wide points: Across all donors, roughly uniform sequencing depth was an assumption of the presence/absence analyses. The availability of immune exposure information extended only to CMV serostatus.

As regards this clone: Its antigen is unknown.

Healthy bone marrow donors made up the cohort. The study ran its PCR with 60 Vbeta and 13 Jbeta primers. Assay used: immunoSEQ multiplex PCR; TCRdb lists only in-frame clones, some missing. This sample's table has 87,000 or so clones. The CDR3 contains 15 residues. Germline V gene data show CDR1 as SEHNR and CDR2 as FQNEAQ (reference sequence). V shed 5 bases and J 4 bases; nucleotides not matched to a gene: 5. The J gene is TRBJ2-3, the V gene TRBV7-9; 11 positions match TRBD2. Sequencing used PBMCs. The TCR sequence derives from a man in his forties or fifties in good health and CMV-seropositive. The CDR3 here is CASSQLAGGADTQYF. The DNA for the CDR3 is TGTGCCAGCAGCCAGCTAGCGGGAGGAGCAGATACGCAGTATTTT.